The clone carrying this T cell receptor beta chain has only a few counts. Its antigen is not known. The data belong to a study of CD8 T cells in ankylosing spondylitis. Overall study findings and caveats: Reported data indicate significant enrichment of disease-linked clones within matched ankylosing spondylitis synovial fluid. A motif of 7 or 8 highly homologous TCR beta variants was seen as apparently characteristic of ankylosing spondylitis blood.

With molecular barcodes, quantitative 5'-RACE was used to make the TCR beta libraries. In TCRdb, the 5' RACE reads were re-called with MiXCR into one record per CDR3 protein. Of about 160,000 distinct CDR3 sequences listed, around 9.6% are singletons. Germline V gives CDR1 SGHVS, CDR2 FQNEAQ. V was pared by 6 bases and J by 7 bases, with 6 bases of the junction left unmatched. This CDR3 contains 13 residues. V and J are TRBV7-8 and TRBJ2-1; TRBD1 agrees at 7 bases. The sequencing sample was made of blood, either unsorted or a sorted T cell fraction (not recorded which). This TCR was recovered from a female donor with ankylosing spondylitis or in good health (not recorded which). CDR3 nucleotide sequence: TGTGCCAGCAGTAACGACAGGGCAAATGAGCAGTTCTTC. This encodes CASSNDRANEQFF.